This T cell receptor beta chain appears in the sequencing data of a study of cytotoxic CD8 clonotypes in ibrutinib-treated CLL. Study-level results: There were differences in sampling times between sustained-remission and progressing patients.

Germline CDR1 is MDHEN and CDR2 is SYDVKM. There are 12 residues in the CDR3. Trimming removed 5 bases at V and 5 bases at J, with 6 bases between. Repertoires were generated with immunoSEQ multiplex PCR, while TCRdb's copy carries only in-frame clones and drops some. The repertoire holds tens of thousands of clones, with about 85% as singletons. This clone was counted once. Its antigen is as yet unknown. The origin of this receptor is a human donor with chronic lymphocytic leukemia. The starting material was PBMCs, obtained after 12 months of ibrutinib treatment. V is TRBV28 and J is TRBJ1-4, with D hard to call. CDR3 sequence: CASSPRNEKLFF. DNA of the CDR3: TGTGCCAGCAGTCCACGGAATGAAAAACTGTTTTTT.